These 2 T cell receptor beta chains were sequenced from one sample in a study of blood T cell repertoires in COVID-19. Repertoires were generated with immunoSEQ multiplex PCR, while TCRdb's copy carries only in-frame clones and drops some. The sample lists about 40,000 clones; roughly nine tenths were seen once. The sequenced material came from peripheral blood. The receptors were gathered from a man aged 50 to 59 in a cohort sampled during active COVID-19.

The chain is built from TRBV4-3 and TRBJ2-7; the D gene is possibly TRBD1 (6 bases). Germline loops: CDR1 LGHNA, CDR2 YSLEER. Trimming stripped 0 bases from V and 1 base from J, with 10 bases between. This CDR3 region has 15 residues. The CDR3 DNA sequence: TGCGCCAGCAGCCAAGACCAGGGGCGATCCTACGAGCAGTACTTC. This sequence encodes CASSQDQGRSYEQYF.

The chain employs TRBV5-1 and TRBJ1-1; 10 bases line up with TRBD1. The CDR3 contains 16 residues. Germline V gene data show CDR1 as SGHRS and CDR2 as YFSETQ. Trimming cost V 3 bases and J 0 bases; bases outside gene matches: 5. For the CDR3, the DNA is TGCGCCAGCAGCTCCCTGGACAGGGGGTTGAACACTGAAGCTTTCTTT. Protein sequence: CASSSLDRGLNTEAFF.